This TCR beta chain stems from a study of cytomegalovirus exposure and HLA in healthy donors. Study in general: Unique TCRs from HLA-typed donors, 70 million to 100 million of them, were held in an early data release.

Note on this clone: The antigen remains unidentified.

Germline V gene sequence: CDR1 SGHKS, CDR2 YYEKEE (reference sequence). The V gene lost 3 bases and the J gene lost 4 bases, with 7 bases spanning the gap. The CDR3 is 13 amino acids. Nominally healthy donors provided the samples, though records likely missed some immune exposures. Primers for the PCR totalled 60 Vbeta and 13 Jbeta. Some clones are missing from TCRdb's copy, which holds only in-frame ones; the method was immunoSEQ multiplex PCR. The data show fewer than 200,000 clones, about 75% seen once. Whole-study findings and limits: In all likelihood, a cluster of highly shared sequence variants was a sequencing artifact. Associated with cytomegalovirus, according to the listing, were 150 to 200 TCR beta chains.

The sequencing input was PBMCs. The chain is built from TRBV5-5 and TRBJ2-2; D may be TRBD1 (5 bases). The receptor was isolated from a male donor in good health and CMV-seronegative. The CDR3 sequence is CASSSRATGELFF. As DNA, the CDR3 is TGTGCCAGCAGCTCCAGGGCCACCGGGGAGCTGTTTTTT.